The rows below give T cell receptor beta chains drawn from one sample of a study of CXCR3-negative and CXCR3-positive naive CD8 T cells. TCRdb reanalyzed the 5' RACE reads, giving one entry per CDR3 protein sequence and no DNA. This sample carries 65,000 to 95,000 distinct CDR3 sequences, with 1.6% going to the ten biggest clones. Sequenced sample: naive CXCR3- CD8+ T cells from blood. These TCRs come from a human donor in good health. Some clones in this sample may be carry-over from other donors' samples. Each CDR3 is given with its conserved first and last residue. The order of the fields is CDR3 protein, J gene, V gene.

CDR3 protein: CASSPSGSSTDTQYF; J gene: TRBJ2-3; V gene: TRBV28
CDR3 protein: CAISEGDYRYTYNEQFF; J gene: TRBJ2-1; V gene: TRBV10-3
CDR3 protein: CASSLTGTTIHEQYF; J gene: TRBJ2-7; V gene: TRBV28
CDR3 protein: CASSYAGGSETQYF; J gene: TRBJ2-5; V gene: TRBV6-2/TRBV6-3
CDR3 protein: CASSLAYRGRRWEQFF; J gene: TRBJ2-1; V gene: TRBV7-6
CDR3 protein: CSVEVSIRETQYF; J gene: TRBJ2-5; V gene: TRBV29-1
CDR3 protein: CAISVTPGQSTDTQYF; J gene: TRBJ2-3; V gene: TRBV10-3
CDR3 protein: CSASQGGRLQDTQYF; J gene: TRBJ2-3; V gene: TRBV29-1
CDR3 protein: CASSLGTIGQLYEQYF; J gene: TRBJ2-7; V gene: TRBV7-6
CDR3 protein: CASILSLVPGELFF; J gene: TRBJ2-2; V gene: TRBV19
CDR3 protein: CASSGPGQGTYEQYF; J gene: TRBJ2-7; V gene: TRBV7-9
CDR3 protein: CASSQDLDNRFF; J gene: TRBJ2-1; V gene: TRBV3-1
CDR3 protein: CASSYGPGGTEAFF; J gene: TRBJ1-1; V gene: TRBV6-6
CDR3 protein: CASSQYAGYEQYF; J gene: TRBJ2-7; V gene: TRBV4-1
CDR3 protein: CSVEDPGSEYEKLFF; J gene: TRBJ1-4; V gene: TRBV29-1
CDR3 protein: CASSFETGLWQFF; J gene: TRBJ2-1; V gene: TRBV5-1
CDR3 protein: CASSPFTSPDNEQFF; J gene: TRBJ2-1; V gene: TRBV12-3/TRBV12-4